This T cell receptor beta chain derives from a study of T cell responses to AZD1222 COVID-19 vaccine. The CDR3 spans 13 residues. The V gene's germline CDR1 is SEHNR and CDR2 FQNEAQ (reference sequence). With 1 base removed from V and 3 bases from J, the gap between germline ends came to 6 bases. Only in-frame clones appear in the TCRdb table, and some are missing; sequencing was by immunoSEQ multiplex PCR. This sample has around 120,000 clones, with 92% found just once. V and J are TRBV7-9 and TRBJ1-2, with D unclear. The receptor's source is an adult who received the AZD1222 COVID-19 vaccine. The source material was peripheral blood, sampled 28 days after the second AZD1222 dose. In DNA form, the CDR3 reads TGTGCCAGCAGCTTAGGGGGTGACTATGGCTACACCTTC. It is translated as CASSLGGDYGYTF.